Presented here are 7 T cell receptor beta chains from one specimen sequenced in a study of blood T cell repertoires in COVID-19. Assay: immunoSEQ multiplex PCR; the TCRdb copy retains only in-frame clones and omits some. The repertoire holds 15,000 to 20,000 clones, with 70% to 90% as singletons. Sequenced: peripheral blood. These receptors all come from a human donor with active COVID-19. The donor label of this sample is uncertain.

This clone showed up just a few times. DNA for the CDR3: TGTGCCAGCAGCCCTGCCGGGACAGGGAGAGCCTACGACGAAAAACTGTTTTTT. Residues: CASSPAGTGRAYDEKLFF. V gene TRBV7-2 combines with J gene TRBJ1-4, with 9 bases aligning to TRBD1. Germline CDR1 is SGHTA and CDR2 is FQGNSA. V gave up 5 bases and J gave up 8 bases; unmatched junction bases: 18. This CDR3 has 18 amino acids.

This CDR3 reads CASSLGQSGGYTF. The CDR3 DNA reads TGTGCCAGCAGCTTAGGGCAATCAGGGGGCTACACCTTC. This chain joins TRBV7-2 and TRBJ1-2; D perhaps matches TRBD1 (5 bases). This CDR3 has 13 residues. CDR1 is SGHTA and CDR2 is FQGNSA in the germline V gene. V was trimmed by 1 base and J by 8 bases, leaving 11 bases between them.

J is TRBJ2-1 and V is TRBV11-3, with 8 bases matching TRBD2. Per germline, CDR1 SGHNT and CDR2 YENEEA. The V segment lost 10 bases and the J segment 1 base; nucleotides outside the gene matches: 18. The CDR3 has 18 amino acids. CDR3 nucleotide sequence: TGTGCCACTTCTTACAGGCCTAGCGGGCCCCATTCCTACAATGAGCAGTTCTTC. Its translation is CATSYRPSGPHSYNEQFF.

This chain connects TRBV9 to TRBJ1-2, with D hard to call. Germline loops: CDR1 SGDLS, CDR2 YYNGEE. Trimming shortened V by 0 bases and J by 7 bases, and 13 bases separated the two germline ends. This CDR3 comprises 14 residues. CDR3 DNA: TGTGCCAGCAGCGTAGGCTCGGGGAGTCGTGGCTACACCTTC. It specifies CASSVGSGSRGYTF.

The chain employs TRBV5-8 and TRBJ1-3, with D hard to call. Trimming stripped 0 bases from V and 4 bases from J, with 11 bases between. The CDR3 runs 15 residues. Germline CDR1 and CDR2: SGHTS and YDEGEE. The CDR3 DNA follows: TGTGCCAGCAGCTTGGCCCGCGTCAGGGGAAACACCATATATTTT. Residues: CASSLARVRGNTIYF.

This rearrangement joins TRBV6-5 to TRBJ2-1, with 12 bases identical to TRBD2. V gave up 4 bases and J gave up 8 bases; unmatched junction bases: 9. The CDR3 has 16 residues. Germline V lookup: CDR1 MNHEY, CDR2 SVGAGI. CDR3 loop: CASSSPAGTSGYEQFF. DNA for the CDR3: TGTGCCAGCAGTTCGCCGGCCGGGACTAGCGGGTATGAGCAGTTCTTC.

The V call is TRBV21-1, the J call TRBJ2-6; the tabulated D call, TRBD1, remains unverified against the DNA. TRBV21-1 is designated a pseudogene. The CDR3 is 20 residues long. In DNA, the CDR3 is TGTGCCAGCAGCTCACCCCTAGTAGGGACAGGGGGCGCTGGGGCCAACGTCCTGACTTTC. Translating it yields CASSSPLVGTGGAGANVLTF.